This T cell receptor beta chain was obtained from a study of immune evolution from preneoplasia to lung adenocarcinoma (dated by TCRdb to the early 2020s). Looking at the study overall: The study combined immune gene expression, TCR sequencing and multiplex immunofluorescence to profile immune contexture across lung adenocarcinoma precursors and invasive adenocarcinoma. Resected precursor lesions (AAH, AIS, MIA) and invasive adenocarcinomas were compared against paired morphologically normal lung tissue. Sample size was based on specimen availability rather than a prior power calculation. The immune data were integrated with whole exome sequencing and methylation data from the same cohort of nodules. The overall cohort comprised 53 patients with pulmonary nodules who underwent surgical resection. A total of fewer than 60 patients contributed TCR sequencing data. The study reported that under 110 samples were used for TCR sequencing. Class I HLA alleles were inferred from exome data with POLYSOLVER, and allele-specific HLA loss was detected with LOHHLA.

Patients underwent resection in Japan or China between about 2013 and 2018. Two lung cancer pathologists independently reviewed H&E slides to confirm the histologic diagnosis of every case. The AllPrep DNA/RNA FFPE Kit was used to isolate DNA from FFPE tissue. TCR beta CDR3 regions were sequenced from DNA using the immunoSEQ hsTCRbeta Kit. The paper's data handling went like this. The ImmunoSEQ Analyzer was used to analyse the TCR sequencing data. T cell clonality was defined as 1 minus Pielou's evenness, calculated on productive rearrangements. The inverse Simpson index, applied to productive templates, was used to measure T cell diversity. T cell density was defined as TCR beta template counts normalized to usable DNA, with usable DNA estimated by amplification and sequencing of housekeeping genes. TCR metrics were compared across histologic stages using two-sided Kruskal-Wallis tests. TCRdb limited this immuneACCESS table to in-frame rearrangements with V and J called. A share of clones is missing; checked studies link under half to unresolved V genes, and the rest is unexplained. V and J calls and clone size are as listed in that table; D and trimming were resolved from the DNA. The sample table lists thousands of clones, 75% to 85% of them with a count of one. The ten largest clonotypes hold 6% of the sample.

General study outcomes and caveats: Top T cell clone frequencies were highest in normal lung and appeared to decrease progressively from AAH through AIS, MIA and invasive adenocarcinoma. Clonality was highest in normal lung, while later-stage lesions appeared to show lower clonality but higher T cell density and diversity. Findings were based on association rather than direct causation; larger cohorts with long-term follow-up and longitudinal biopsies were deemed needed. Because all patients were from Japan and China, applicability to Western populations was uncertain.

CDR1 is given as SGHTA and CDR2 as FQGNSA, both from the germline V gene. V drops 2 bases and J drops 3 bases, leaving 10 bases in between. The CDR3 sequence holds 14 residues, the cysteine and phenylalanine included. Of all the DNA, just the CDR3 is kept, 42 bases in frame from base 1. Note on this clone: Its antigen is not yet known. No base quality values were provided; no much bigger clone lies one nucleotide off.

The receptor chain draws on TRBV7-2 and TRBJ1-1, with the D segment identity uncertain. The specimen was FFPE adjacent normal lung tissue. The receptor comes from a person between 65 and 79 years old with lung adenocarcinoma. The CDR3 amino acid sequence is: CASSLRPTDTEAFF. The nucleotides read TGTGCCAGCAGCTTACGGCCGACTGACACTGAAGCTTTCTTT.